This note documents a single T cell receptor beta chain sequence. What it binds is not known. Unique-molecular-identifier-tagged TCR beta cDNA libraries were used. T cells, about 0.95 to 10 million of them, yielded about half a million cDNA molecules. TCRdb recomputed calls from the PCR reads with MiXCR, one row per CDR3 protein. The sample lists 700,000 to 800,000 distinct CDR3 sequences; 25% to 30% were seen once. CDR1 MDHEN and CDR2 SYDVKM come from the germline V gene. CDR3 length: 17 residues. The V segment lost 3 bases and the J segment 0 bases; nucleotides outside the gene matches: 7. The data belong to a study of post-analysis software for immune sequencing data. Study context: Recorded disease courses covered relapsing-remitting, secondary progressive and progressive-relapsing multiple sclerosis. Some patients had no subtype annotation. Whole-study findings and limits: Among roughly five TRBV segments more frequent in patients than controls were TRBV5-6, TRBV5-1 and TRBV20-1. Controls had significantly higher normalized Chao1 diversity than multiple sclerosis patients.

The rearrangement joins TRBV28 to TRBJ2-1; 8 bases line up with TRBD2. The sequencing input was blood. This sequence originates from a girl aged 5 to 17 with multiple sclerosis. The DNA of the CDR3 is TGTGCCAGCAGTTTCCCGAAGCGGGAGTACTCCTACAATGAGCAGTTCTTC. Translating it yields CASSFPKREYSYNEQFF.